A selection of T cell receptor beta chains follows, all from one sample in a study of blood T cell repertoires in COVID-19. Data came from immunoSEQ multiplex PCR; TCRdb stores just in-frame clones and leaves some out. Of tens of thousands of clones listed, about nine tenths are singletons. The sample consisted of peripheral blood. These receptors were taken from a human donor in a cohort sampled during active COVID-19. Both conserved end residues are part of each CDR3. The D gene is left open where the match is weak. Expanded clones get a size class; other rows say once, few or many, or leave the size out.

CDR3 protein: CASSYRGQYEQYF
CDR3 DNA: TGTGCCAGCAGCTACAGGGGGCAATACGAGCAGTACTTC
D gene: TRBD1
V gene: TRBV13
clone size: -
J gene: TRBJ2-7

CDR3 protein: CASSTVIGGNTEAFF
CDR3 DNA: TGTGCCAGCAGCACCGTCATCGGGGGGAACACTGAAGCTTTCTTT
D gene: -
V gene: TRBV7-9
clone size: -
J gene: TRBJ1-1

CDR3 protein: CASSPGNRGMYNEQFF
CDR3 DNA: TGCGCCAGCAGCCCGGGGAATAGGGGGATGTACAATGAGCAGTTCTTC
D gene: -
V gene: TRBV4-1
clone size: -
J gene: TRBJ2-1

CDR3 protein: CSVEDGTVRSGANVLTF
CDR3 DNA: TGCAGCGTTGAAGATGGGACAGTTCGCTCTGGGGCCAACGTCCTGACTTTC
D gene: TRBD1
V gene: TRBV29-1
clone size: once
J gene: TRBJ2-6

CDR3 protein: CASSGQGDTEAFF
CDR3 DNA: TGTGCCAGCAGCGGACAGGGGGACACTGAAGCTTTCTTT
D gene: TRBD1
V gene: TRBV7-9
clone size: -
J gene: TRBJ1-1

CDR3 protein: CASRPPTAGDRQPQHF
CDR3 DNA: TGTGCCAGTAGGCCCCCCACCGCCGGGGATCGTCAGCCCCAGCATTTT
D gene: -
V gene: TRBV19
clone size: -
J gene: TRBJ1-5

CDR3 protein: CASSLVMVGFGGAGTGELFF
CDR3 DNA: TGTGCCAGCAGCTTGGTGATGGTTGGGTTCGGGGGGGCCGGCACCGGGGAGCTGTTTTTT
D gene: TRBD2
V gene: TRBV5-4
clone size: -
J gene: TRBJ2-2

CDR3 protein: CASSDSPGPQRGSYNSPLHF
CDR3 DNA: TGTGCCAGCAGCGATTCCCCGGGGCCGCAAAGGGGGTCCTATAATTCACCCCTCCACTTT
D gene: -
V gene: TRBV6-6
clone size: -
J gene: TRBJ1-6

CDR3 protein: CASSLDISGNTIYF
CDR3 DNA: TGTGCCAGCAGTTTAGACATCTCTGGAAACACCATATATTTT
D gene: -
V gene: TRBV2
clone size: once
J gene: TRBJ1-3

CDR3 protein: CASSAGIGAYEQYF
CDR3 DNA: TGTGCCAGCAGTGCGGGGATCGGGGCCTACGAGCAGTACTTC
D gene: -
V gene: TRBV2
clone size: few
J gene: TRBJ2-7

CDR3 protein: CASSSRTGSIDEQYF
CDR3 DNA: TGTGCCAGCAGCTCCCGGACAGGGAGTATAGACGAGCAGTACTTC
D gene: TRBD1
V gene: TRBV5-4
clone size: -
J gene: TRBJ2-7

CDR3 protein: CASSRDRGGSGNTIYF
CDR3 DNA: TGTGCCAGCAGCCGCGATCGGGGAGGCTCTGGAAACACCATATATTTT
D gene: -
V gene: TRBV6-6
clone size: -
J gene: TRBJ1-3

CDR3 protein: CASSPKTGGHYGYTF
CDR3 DNA: TGCGCCAGCAGCCCAAAGACAGGGGGACACTATGGCTACACCTTC
D gene: TRBD1
V gene: TRBV4-1
clone size: -
J gene: TRBJ1-2

CDR3 protein: CASSLDTGYGYTF
CDR3 DNA: TGTGCCAGCAGCTTAGATACGGGCTATGGCTACACCTTC
D gene: -
V gene: TRBV11-2
clone size: -
J gene: TRBJ1-2